The 18 T cell receptor beta chains below all came from one sample that was sequenced in a study of T cell responses to AZD1222 COVID-19 vaccine. Here immunoSEQ multiplex PCR was the method, and the copy in TCRdb shows in-frame clones only, minus some. Of around 50,000 clones in the sample, roughly 86% were seen once. Material: peripheral blood, obtained on day 0 of AZD1222 vaccination. All receptors derive from an adult in good health.

V gene TRBV5-4 combines with J gene TRBJ1-1; no reliable D call. Per the germline V gene, CDR1 is SGHNT and CDR2 is YYREEE (reference sequence). Trimming took off 1 base at V and 8 bases at J, with 9 bases between the two ends. The CDR3 is 12 residues long. The CDR3 here is CASSLQNLEAFF. CDR3 nucleotide sequence: TGTGCCAGCAGCTTGCAGAATTTGGAAGCTTTCTTT.

Note on this clone: A junction boundary mismatches the germline segment, possibly from a read error. This sequence joins TRBV7-7 and TRBJ1-3, with a tentative D call TRBD1 (6 bases). The germline gives CDR1 SSHAT, CDR2 FNYEAQ (reference sequence). This CDR3 has 16 amino acids. CDR3 DNA sequence: TGTGCTAGCAGCTTACGGGGGCAGAGCTCTGGAAACACCATATATTTT. Its protein is CASSLRGQSSGNTIYF.

The sample holds one count of this clone. The J gene is TRBJ2-7, the V gene TRBV6-4; a possible D gene is TRBD2 (7 bases). The CDR3 loop spans 16 amino acids. CDR1 is MRHNA and CDR2 is SNTAGT in the germline V gene. V lost 0 bases and J lost 6, with 18 bases in between. The CDR3 sequence is CASSDSFCGGLPEQYF. The CDR3 region has the DNA TGTGCCAGCAGTGACTCGTTTTGCGGGGGCCTCCCCGAGCAGTACTTC.

In nucleotides, the CDR3 is TGTGCCAGCAGTACAGCGGGAGTTCCAGATACGCAGTATTTT. Translated: CASSTAGVPDTQYF. V usage is TRBV6-5 and J usage is TRBJ2-3, with 8 bases identical to TRBD2. The CDR3 contains 14 residues. The germline V gene has CDR1 MNHEY and CDR2 SVGAGI. The junction had 5 bases not matched to a gene; V was cut back by 5 bases and J by 4 bases.

V is TRBV10-1 and J is TRBJ2-1, with a weak D call TRBD2 (5 bases). CDR3 length: 9 amino acids. V lost 8 bases, J lost 16 bases, and 12 bases lay in between. CDR1 is WNHNN, CDR2 SYGVQD, per germline (reference sequence). The CDR3 protein is CASVASNFF. As DNA, the CDR3 is TGCGCCAGCGTGGCTAGCAACTTCTTC.

CDR3 amino acids: CASTPRGGTEAFF. The CDR3, as DNA: TGTGCCAGCACCCCGAGGGGGGGCACTGAAGCTTTCTTT. V and J are TRBV6-2 or TRBV6-3 and TRBJ1-1, with D perhaps TRBD1 (6 bases). This CDR3 has 13 residues. The V gene's germline CDR1 is MNHEY and CDR2 SVGEGT. Trimming removed 7 bases from V and 4 bases from J, with 13 bases in between.

The genes are TRBV27 and TRBJ1-1, with a weak D call TRBD1 (5 bases). Trimming took 2 bases from V and 0 from J, leaving 10 bases between them. The CDR3 sequence is 15 residues long. Germline assignment: CDR1 MNHEY and CDR2 SMNVEV (reference sequence). This chain's CDR3 is CASSLGQGVNTEAFF. The CDR3 bases are TGTGCCAGCAGTTTAGGTCAGGGAGTGAACACTGAAGCTTTCTTT.

The V and J genes are TRBV27 and TRBJ1-1; no reliable D call. V shed 3 bases and J shed 2 bases, with 13 bases lying between them. CDR3 length: 15 residues. The germline CDR1 and CDR2 sequences are MNHEY and SMNVEV (reference sequence). The CDR3 is CASSFGTSPNTEAFF. DNA of the CDR3: TGTGCCAGCAGTTTCGGAACATCCCCTAACACTGAAGCTTTCTTT.

V gene TRBV7-2 combines with J gene TRBJ2-1, with D possibly matching TRBD1 (5 bases). The V gene lost 2 bases and the J gene lost 2 bases, with 16 bases spanning the gap. CDR3 length: 17 amino acids. Germline-derived CDR1 and CDR2 are SGHTA and FQGNSA. The DNA of the CDR3 is TGTGCCAGCAGCTTATGGGTCAGGGCAGTTACCTACAATGAGCAGTTCTTC. Translation: CASSLWVRAVTYNEQFF.

In nucleotides, the CDR3 is TGTGCCTGGAGCTCACACAGGAATCAGCCCCAGCATTTT. Its translation: CAWSSHRNQPQHF. The chain employs TRBV30 and TRBJ1-5; a possible D gene is TRBD1 (5 bases). Germline-derived CDR1 and CDR2 are GTSNPN and SVGIG (reference sequence). This CDR3 is built from 13 residues. Trimming stripped 3 bases from V and 4 bases from J, with 10 bases between.

The chain couples TRBV18 to TRBJ1-1, with 8 bases aligning to TRBD1. Germline V gives CDR1 KGHSH, CDR2 LQKENI. V was clipped by 1 base and J by 4 bases; unmatched bases: 2. The CDR3 is 14 residues long. The CDR3 sequence is CASSPRTGSTEAFF. The CDR3 nucleotides read TGTGCCAGCTCACCACGGACAGGGAGCACTGAAGCTTTCTTT.

CDR3 loop: CASSWGTQGLGSYEQYF. DNA for the CDR3: TGCGCCAGCAGCTGGGGGACACAGGGACTGGGCTCCTACGAGCAGTACTTC. V and J are TRBV5-1 and TRBJ2-7, with D perhaps TRBD1 or TRBD2 (6 bases each). Trimming took off 3 bases at V and 0 bases at J, with 19 bases between the two ends. The germline V gene has CDR1 SGHRS and CDR2 YFSETQ. The CDR3 spans 17 residues. Based on the CDR3 plus reference TRBV5-1 and TRBJ2-7, the full variable domain is KAGVTQTPRYLIKTRGQQVTLSCSPISGHRSVSWYQQTPGQGLQFLFEYFSETQRNKGNFPGRFSGRQFSNSRSEMNVSTLELGDSALYLCASSWGTQGLGSYEQYFGPGTRLTVT.

This clone has a single count. This sequence joins TRBV20-1 and TRBJ1-1; D remains ambiguous. The CDR3 totals 13 residues. The germline V gene has CDR1 DFQATT and CDR2 SNEGSKA (reference sequence). V lost 3 bases to trimming and J lost 7 bases, with 15 bases between them. CDR3 amino acids: CSASTPSVNEAFF. DNA for the CDR3: TGCAGTGCTAGTACGCCATCGGTTAATGAAGCTTTCTTT.

The chain links TRBV6-2 or TRBV6-3 to TRBJ1-2, with a weak D call TRBD1 (5 bases). The CDR3 spans 13 residues. V gave up 3 bases and J gave up 7 bases, with 12 bases separating them. CDR1 MNHEY and CDR2 SVGEGT come from the germline V gene. Written as DNA, the CDR3 is TGTGCCAGCAGTTATCAGGGTCCGGGTGGCTACACCTTC. Translating gives CASSYQGPGGYTF.

V gene TRBV5-1 combines with J gene TRBJ1-2; D not resolved. V lost 4 bases and J lost 4, with 11 bases in between. CDR1 is SGHRS and CDR2 is YFSETQ in the germline V gene. This CDR3 is 13 amino acids long. The CDR3 DNA reads as TGCGCCAGCAGCATGGACCGGGTCTATGGCTACACCTTC. Translated: CASSMDRVYGYTF.

The chain is built from TRBV19 and TRBJ2-1; 9 bases fit TRBD1. Per the germline V gene, CDR1 is LNHDA and CDR2 is SQIVND (reference sequence). This CDR3 contains 14 residues. V gave up 11 bases and J gave up 6 bases; unmatched junction bases: 11. CDR3 coding DNA: TGTGCCTCTACATTGGGACAGGGCCCCAATGAGCAGTTCTTC. Amino acids: CASTLGQGPNEQFF. Drawing the rest from reference TRBV19 and TRBJ2-1, the complete variable domain is DGGITQSPKYLFRKEGQNVTLSCEQNLNHDAMYWYRQDPGQGLRLIYYSQIVNDFQKGDIAEGYSVSREKKESFPLTVTSAQKNPTAFYLCASTLGQGPNEQFFGPGTRLTVL.

This chain connects TRBV18 to TRBJ2-7, with D possibly being TRBD2 (6 bases). The CDR3 has 15 residues. Germline V gene data show CDR1 as KGHSH and CDR2 as LQKENI. V was pared by 5 bases and J by 4 bases, with 18 bases between. The CDR3: CASSNTGTSGYEQYF. The DNA of the CDR3 is TGTGCCAGCTCAAATACCGGGACTTCAGGGTACGAGCAGTACTTC.

The chain has TRBV7-2 and TRBJ1-5, with a weak D call TRBD1 (6 bases). This CDR3 has 14 amino acids. Trimming removed 2 bases from V and 5 bases from J, with 10 bases in between. Germline values: CDR1 SGHTA, CDR2 FQGNSA. The CDR3 DNA sequence: TGTGCCAGCAGCTTAACAGGGTCGGATCAGCCCCAGCATTTT. Translating it yields CASSLTGSDQPQHF.